A selection of T cell receptor beta chains follows, all from one sample in a study of T cell changes during pregnancy in multiple sclerosis. The method was immunoSEQ multiplex PCR; TCRdb's version includes in-frame clones alone and lacks a portion of them. The profile shows fewer than 30,000 clones, roughly 90% of them singletons. Sequencing was performed on CD8+ T cells from peripheral blood mononuclear cells, taken in the third trimester of pregnancy. The receptors here all came from a female donor in good health, enrolled as a control in a pregnancy study. Both conserved end residues are part of each CDR3. A D gene is named only where the DNA matches it firmly. Clone size is shown for a subset of rows, as once, few, many or a class of expanded clone.

- | TRBJ2-1 | TRBV15 | - | TGTGCCACCAGCGATCCTTCTGGACAGTCCATTTGGGAGCAGTTCTTC | CATSDPSGQSIWEQFF
few | TRBJ1-5 | TRBV27 | TRBD1 | TGTGCCAGCAGTTTAGTGGGACAGCAGCCCCAGCATTTT | CASSLVGQQPQHF
- | TRBJ2-1 | TRBV10-3 | - | TGTGCCATCAGTGAGTCGACTCGGCTAGCCCACAATGAGCAGTTCTTC | CAISESTRLAHNEQFF
- | TRBJ2-3 | TRBV5-1 | - | TGCGCCAGCAGCTTGAGGAGGGTCGATACGCAGTATTTT | CASSLRRVDTQYF
- | TRBJ1-1 | TRBV29-1 | TRBD1 | TGCAGCGGCCGACAGGGGAGCACTGAAGCTTTCTTT | CSGRQGSTEAFF
- | TRBJ2-1 | TRBV29-1 | TRBD2 | TGCAGTGGAGAGCGGGAGGCGGGCAGGGAGCAGTTCTTC | CSGEREAGREQFF
- | TRBJ1-3 | TRBV7-8 | - | TGTGCCAGCAGCCTCCGGGGCTCTGGAAACACCATATATTTT | CASSLRGSGNTIYF
few | TRBJ1-1 | TRBV29-1 | - | TGCAGCGCCCCCGGGATGAACACTGAAGCTTTCTTT | CSAPGMNTEAFF
few | TRBJ2-7 | TRBV15 | TRBD1 | TGTGCCACCAGCACCGGGACAGGGGGCTTCGAGCAGTACTTC | CATSTGTGGFEQYF
- | TRBJ2-2 | TRBV28 | TRBD1 | TGTGCCAGCAGTCAGGAACAGGGGGTCGACACCGGGGAGCTGTTTTTT | CASSQEQGVDTGELFF
- | TRBJ2-1 | TRBV27 | TRBD2 | TGTGCCAGCAGTCCATCTAGCGGGAGGGCCGGTGAGCAGTTCTTC | CASSPSSGRAGEQFF
- | TRBJ1-1 | TRBV7-9 | - | TGTGCCAGCAGCCCCCGACAGAAAATGGTACACACTGAAGCTTTCTTT | CASSPRQKMVHTEAFF
- | TRBJ1-2 | TRBV4-1 | TRBD1 | TGCGCCAGCAGCCAACAGACAGGGGGGTATGTCCACTATGGCTACACCTTC | CASSQQTGGYVHYGYTF
- | TRBJ1-4 | TRBV28 | - | TGTGCCAGCAGTTCCAACAGACAGCCAACTAATGAAAAACTGTTTTTT | CASSSNRQPTNEKLFF
- | TRBJ2-5 | TRBV6-5 | TRBD1 | TGTGCCAGCAGTTGGACAGGGGTGGCAGAGACCCAGTACTTC | CASSWTGVAETQYF
- | TRBJ1-2 | TRBV19 | TRBD1 | TGTGCCAGTAGTATACCGGGACAGAGCTATGGCTACACCTTC | CASSIPGQSYGYTF
once | TRBJ2-5 | TRBV28 | TRBD2 | TGTGCCAGCAGTTTGGTGGGAGCGGGGCAGACCCAGTACTTC | CASSLVGAGQTQYF
- | TRBJ2-1 | TRBV4-1 | TRBD2 | TGCGCCGTCGGGCGGGGACTAGCGTTACATGAGCAGTTCTTC | CAVGRGLALHEQFF
- | TRBJ2-5 | TRBV13 | - | TGTGCCAGCAGCTTAATGGGGGAGGCTCCCACCTCGTGGGAGACCCAGTACTTC | CASSLMGEAPTSWETQYF
- | TRBJ2-1 | TRBV7-8 | - | TGTGCCAGCAGCTTAGAAATTCCTAGGAATGAGCAGTTCTTC | CASSLEIPRNEQFF
- | TRBJ2-5 | TRBV30 | TRBD2 | TGTGCCTGGGTGACTAGCGGACAAGAGACCCAGTACTTC | CAWVTSGQETQYF
- | TRBJ2-1 | TRBV11-2 | - | TGTGCCAGCAGCCCCCTAAATGCTGAGCAGTTCTTC | CASSPLNAEQFF
- | TRBJ2-7 | TRBV28 | - | TGTGCCAGCAGTTTTTCCCTCGACGGGGACTCCTACGAGCAGTACTTC | CASSFSLDGDSYEQYF
- | TRBJ2-2 | TRBV7-9 | - | TGTGCCAGCAGCTACCGACTAGCAGGGGCCGGGGAGCTGTTTTTT | CASSYRLAGAGELFF
- | TRBJ2-5 | TRBV5-4 | TRBD2 | TGTGCCAGCAGCTGGACTAGCGGGAGCCCCTGGGGGGAGACCCAGTACTTC | CASSWTSGSPWGETQYF
- | TRBJ1-1 | TRBV19 | - | TGTGCCAGTAGTATCACACCCATGAACACTGAAGCTTTCTTT | CASSITPMNTEAFF
- | TRBJ2-7 | TRBV6-6 | TRBD2 | TGTGCCAGCAGTGACGGGACTAGCGGGACGTACGAGCAGTACTTC | CASSDGTSGTYEQYF
- | TRBJ2-5 | TRBV13 | - | TGTGCCAGCAGTTCTAGGAGAGAGACCCAGTACTTC | CASSSRRETQYF
- | TRBJ2-5 | TRBV20-1 | - | TGCAGTGCCACTAGAGAGACCCAGTACTTC | CSATRETQYF
- | TRBJ1-2 | TRBV7-5 | - | TGTGCCAGAAGTTCGGACAGGGATAACTATGGCTACACCTTC | CARSSDRDNYGYTF
- | TRBJ1-1 | TRBV6-4 | - | TGTGCCAGCAGTGAGGGGAATCAGGGGTCGATCTTT | CASSEGNQGSIF
- | TRBJ1-5 | TRBV30 | TRBD1 | TGTGCCTGGAGTGAACAGGGGGATAGTCAGCCCCAGCATTTT | CAWSEQGDSQPQHF
- | TRBJ2-1 | TRBV6-1 | TRBD2 | TGTGCCAGCAGTGAAGTAATTGGACTAGCGGGAGGGCCTTATGAGCAGTTCTTC | CASSEVIGLAGGPYEQFF
- | TRBJ2-1 | TRBV27 | - | TGTGCCAGCACGGTTGCGGGCGGGGTGGAGCAGTTCTTC | CASTVAGGVEQFF
- | TRBJ2-7 | TRBV11-2 | - | TGTGCCAGCAGCTACTACACCTACGAGCAGTACTTC | CASSYYTYEQYF
- | TRBJ2-4 | TRBV15 | TRBD2 | TGTGCCACCAGCAGAGGACTAGCGGGAGAGGGCATTCAGTACTTC | CATSRGLAGEGIQYF
once | TRBJ2-7 | TRBV5-4 | - | TGTGCCAGCAGCACTGACAGGTTGTCGGACGAGCAGTACTTC | CASSTDRLSDEQYF
few | TRBJ2-1 | TRBV2 | TRBD2 | TGTGCCAGCAGTGGTATTAGCGGGACACGATCATGGGAGCAGTTCTTC | CASSGISGTRSWEQFF
- | TRBJ2-3 | TRBV27 | TRBD2 | TGTGCCAGCAGCATAGCGGGCCCTCCCGATACGCAGTATTTT | CASSIAGPPDTQYF
- | TRBJ1-6 | TRBV5-1 | - | TGCGCCAGCAGCTTGGAAGGAGGGAGGAATTCACCCCTCCACTTT | CASSLEGGRNSPLHF
- | TRBJ2-3 | TRBV5-1 | TRBD2 | TGCGCCAGCACCAAGACTAGCGGGGTCCCCGCGGATACGCAGTATTTT | CASTKTSGVPADTQYF
- | TRBJ2-2 | TRBV6-5 | TRBD2 | TGTGCCAGCAGTCGCGGGGGGGGTTACACCGGGGAGCTGTTTTTT | CASSRGGGYTGELFF
once | TRBJ2-1 | TRBV27 | TRBD2 | TGTGCCAGCAGTTTCGACCCGGGGGGGCCGAGGGAGCAGTTCTTC | CASSFDPGGPREQFF
- | TRBJ2-7 | TRBV9 | - | TGTGCCAGCAGCTCTGGTATTAGCTCCTACGAGCAGTACTTC | CASSSGISSYEQYF
- | TRBJ2-6 | TRBV6-4 | - | TGTGCCAGCAGTGAGGGGGGTTCTGGGGCCAACGTCCTGACTTTC | CASSEGGSGANVLTF
- | TRBJ2-1 | TRBV7-2 | TRBD2 | TGTGCCAGCAGCTTGACTAGCGGGAAACACAATGAGCAGTTCTTC | CASSLTSGKHNEQFF
once | TRBJ2-1 | TRBV27 | - | TGTGCCAGCAGTACCATAGATGAACTCGAGCAGTTCTTC | CASSTIDELEQFF
- | TRBJ2-5 | TRBV27 | TRBD2 | TGTGCCAGCAGTTTCGGGAGGTTGGAGACCCAGTACTTC | CASSFGRLETQYF
- | TRBJ1-5 | TRBV19 | TRBD1 | TGTGCCAGTAGTATGTCAGGGGGCCTGTATCAGCCCCAGCATTTT | CASSMSGGLYQPQHF
once | TRBJ2-6 | TRBV6-4 | - | TGTGCCAGCAGCCCGAGGGTGTCCTCTGGGGCCAACGTCCTGACTTTC | CASSPRVSSGANVLTF
- | TRBJ2-7 | TRBV20-1 | - | TGCAGTGCAAAGAGGGATCCAGCCGTGAACTTC | CSAKRDPAVNF
- | TRBJ1-1 | TRBV9 | - | TGTGCCAGCAGCCCCCCAAACAGGGATACTGAAGCTTTCTTT | CASSPPNRDTEAFF
- | TRBJ2-3 | TRBV7-6 | TRBD2 | TGTGCCAGCTCTCTCGCGGGAGAAACAGATACGCAGTATTTT | CASSLAGETDTQYF
- | TRBJ2-5 | TRBV7-9 | TRBD2 | TGTGCCAGCAGCTTAGGAATCAGCGGGGGGTTCGTGACCCAGTACTTC | CASSLGISGGFVTQYF
- | TRBJ2-6 | TRBV10-3 | - | TGTGCCATCAGTGAGTCTCCCCTCTCTGGGGCCAACGTCCTGACTTTC | CAISESPLSGANVLTF
- | TRBJ1-2 | TRBV6-4 | - | TGTGCCAGCAGACCTGAAGGGGAGGCCTATGGCTACACCTTC | CASRPEGEAYGYTF
- | TRBJ1-1 | TRBV29-1 | TRBD1 | TGCAGCGTTTCGACAGGGGCCACTGAAGCTTTCTTT | CSVSTGATEAFF
- | TRBJ1-3 | TRBV25-1 | TRBD1 | TGTGCCAGCAGTGGATCGACAGGGGGGATCTCTGGAAACACCATATATTTT | CASSGSTGGISGNTIYF
- | TRBJ1-2 | TRBV19 | TRBD1 | TGTGCCAGTAGTAAGGGACAGGGGGCGCGAGGCTACACCTTC | CASSKGQGARGYTF